Each of the 3 T cell receptor beta chains below was sequenced from the same sample in a study of blood T cell repertoires in COVID-19. The repertoire was sequenced with immunoSEQ multiplex PCR; TCRdb's copy has only in-frame clones and lacks some. The sample contains some 230,000 clones, roughly four fifths of which appear only once. The sequenced sample consisted of peripheral blood. Receptors originate from a woman aged 45-59 years with acute or convalescent COVID-19.

The chain links TRBV14 to TRBJ1-1; 7 bases map to TRBD1. Germline assignment: CDR1 SGHDN and CDR2 FVKESK. This CDR3 comprises 14 residues. Trimming at V came to 4 bases and at J to 5 bases, leaving 7 bases not matched to a gene. The CDR3 nucleotides are TGTGCCAGCAGCCGAGACAGGGTTGGAACTGAAGCTTTCTTT. This sequence encodes CASSRDRVGTEAFF.

V and J are TRBV7-2 and TRBJ2-1, with D possibly being TRBD1 (5 bases). Trimming removed 1 base at V and 12 bases at J, with 13 bases between. CDR3 size: 13 residues. Germline loops: CDR1 SGHTA, CDR2 FQGNSA. CDR3 nucleotides: TGTGCCAGCAGCTTAGAACCACCAAGGGGGCAGTTCTTC. Translation gives CASSLEPPRGQFF.

V is TRBV24-1 and J is TRBJ1-2, with unresolved D. Trimming shortened V by 3 bases and J by 1 base, and 11 bases separated the two germline ends. The V gene's germline CDR1 is KGHDR and CDR2 SFDVKD. The CDR3 extends over 15 amino acids. CDR3 amino acids: CATSDLTSLNYGYTF. CDR3 nucleotide sequence: TGTGCCACCAGTGATCTGACAAGTCTTAACTATGGCTACACCTTC.